The next 18 T cell receptor beta chains were all read from a single sample in a study of regulatory T cells in long-lasting Graves disease. iRepertoire HTBI primers and Arm-PCR of CDR3 regions built TCR beta libraries. TCRdb processed the multiplex PCR reads anew with MiXCR; each CDR3 protein has one entry. Here the sample spans 400,000 to 500,000 distinct CDR3 sequences, 15% being singletons. Regarding time point: newly diagnosed GD, antithyroid drugs for less than 3 months. Following extraction of RNA from PBMCs, that RNA was used to make the TCR library. This sample also belongs to another study, concerning T cells in Graves' hyperthyroidism and ophthalmopathy.

The sample in question was peripheral blood mononuclear cells (PBMCs), obtained at new diagnosis, from a patient treated with antithyroid drugs. The origin of the receptors is a woman in her 40s with Graves disease.

The table lists this clonotype with many counts. CDR3 region: CSARGTGDNYEQYF. The CDR3 bases are TGCAGTGCTAGGGGGACAGGGGATAACTACGAGCAGTACTTC. The chain carries TRBV20-1 and TRBJ2-7; 10 bases agree with TRBD1. The CDR3 consists of 14 residues. Germline V gene lookup returns CDR1 DFQATT and CDR2 SNEGSKA (reference sequence). V gave up 3 bases and J gave up 3 bases; unmatched junction bases: 5.

The chain carries TRBV6-2 or TRBV6-3 and TRBJ2-1; 10 bases match TRBD2. This CDR3 region has 15 residues. The V and J ends lost 6 bases and 2 bases, in that order; junction bases with no gene match: 4. Per germline, CDR1 MNHEY and CDR2 SVGEGT. The CDR3 sequence: CASRGGLATYNEQFF. DNA of the CDR3: TGTGCCAGCAGAGGGGGACTAGCGACCTACAATGAGCAGTTCTTC.

The table lists this clonotype with many counts. The chain uses TRBV11-1 and TRBJ2-5, with unresolved D. Germline V CDR1 and CDR2: SGHAT, FQDESV (reference sequence). The ends were cut back, 10 bases at V and 2 bases at J, with 8 bases in the middle. CDR3 size: 11 residues. The CDR3 loop is CATKKQETQYF. The CDR3 DNA reads TGTGCCACAAAAAAGCAAGAGACCCAGTACTTC.

A remark on this clonotype: Since a much larger clone is just one base distant, this may be a read error. The chain combines TRBV11-3 with TRBJ2-7; tentatively, D is TRBD1 or TRBD2 (5 bases each). The V and J ends lost 3 bases and 12 bases respectively, with 18 bases between them. CDR3 length equals 13 residues. Germline V CDR1 and CDR2: SGHNT, YENEEA. This CDR3 is CASSFTGPEGLYF. The CDR3 region has the DNA TGTGCCAGCAGCTTTACGGGACCGGAAGGCCTGTACTTC.

This clonotype has a count of ten or more. The chain is built from TRBV9 and TRBJ2-2; maybe TRBD2 (6 bases). This CDR3 spans 15 amino acids. Germline V CDR1 and CDR2: SGDLS, YYNGEE. With 0 bases removed from V and 6 bases from J, the gap between germline ends came to 12 bases. The CDR3 here is CASSVGPSGAGELFF. The CDR3 DNA follows: TGTGCCAGCAGCGTAGGTCCGTCGGGGGCCGGGGAGCTGTTTTTT. Combining the CDR3 with reference TRBV9 and TRBJ2-2 gives the whole variable domain DSGVTQTPKHLITATGQRVTLRCSPRSGDLSVYWYQQSLDQGLQFLIQYYNGEERAKGNILERFSAQQFPDLHSELNLSSLELGDSALYFCASSVGPSGAGELFFGEGSRLTVL.

There are many counts of this clonotype. The V gene is TRBV11-2, the J gene TRBJ2-1; D gene uncertain. Germline V CDR1 and CDR2: SGHAT, FQNNGV. Trimming removed 0 bases at V and 7 bases at J, with 16 bases between. The CDR3 has 16 amino acids. The CDR3 region is CASSLDLGGVGNEQFF. CDR3 DNA sequence: TGTGCCAGCAGCTTAGATCTGGGCGGAGTGGGGAATGAGCAGTTCTTC.

The table lists this clonotype with a few counts. The rearrangement uses TRBV28 and TRBJ2-1, with TRBD2 matching over 8 bases. This CDR3 comprises 15 residues. Germline CDR1 and CDR2: MDHEN and SYDVKM. The V segment lost 5 bases and the J segment 8 bases; nucleotides outside the gene matches: 11. CDR3 DNA sequence: TGTGCCAGCAGTACCCGGGGTAGCGGGAACCATGAGCAGTTCTTC. As protein: CASSTRGSGNHEQFF.

Ten or more counts support this clonotype. CDR3 loop: CASSFTSGSYNEQFF. The DNA of the CDR3 is TGTGCCAGCAGCTTCACTAGCGGGTCCTACAATGAGCAGTTCTTC. The chain is built from TRBV7-3 and TRBJ2-1; TRBD2 matches 9 bases. The trim removed 3 bases at V and 1 base at J, leaving 1 base unmatched. This CDR3 is 15 amino acids long. CDR1 and CDR2 (germline): SGHTA, FQGTGA. Full variable domain (remainder filled in from reference TRBV7-3 and TRBJ2-1): GAGVSQTPSNKVTEKGKYVELRCDPISGHTALYWYRQSLGQGPEFLIYFQGTGAADDSGLPNDRFFAVRPEGSVSTLKIQRTERGDSAVYLCASSFTSGSYNEQFFGPGTRLTVL.

The gene calls are TRBV20-1 and TRBJ1-2, with 8 bases that match TRBD1. After removal of 3 bases from V and 2 bases from J, the junction contained 11 bases not matched to a gene. This CDR3 has 16 amino acids. The germline CDR1 and CDR2 sequences are DFQATT and SNEGSKA (reference sequence). The CDR3 DNA is TGCAGTGCTAGGGGCTCTCCAGGGGGCGCCAACTATGGCTACACCTTC. Its protein is CSARGSPGGANYGYTF.

This clonotype was seen ten or more times. The chain links TRBV29-1 to TRBJ2-1; perhaps TRBD1 as D (5 bases). The V end was cut by 4 bases, the J end by 2 bases, with 9 bases between. The CDR3 totals 13 residues. Germline V gene lookup returns CDR1 SQVTM and CDR2 ANQGSEA. The CDR3 nucleotides are TGCAGCGTTGCTGACAGCCCCTACAATGAGCAGTTCTTC. Amino acid sequence: CSVADSPYNEQFF.

This clonotype was seen repeatedly, ten times or more. J is TRBJ1-1 and V is TRBV12-3 or TRBV12-4; possibly TRBD1 for D (5 bases). The CDR3 runs to 12 residues. V lost 6 bases, J lost 4 bases, and 9 bases lay in between. CDR3 in amino acids: CASSRGLTEAFF. The CDR3 nucleotides read TGTGCCAGCAGCCGGGGCCTCACTGAAGCTTTCTTT.

V and J are TRBV28 and TRBJ1-3; D is possibly TRBD1 (6 bases). Germline V gives CDR1 MDHEN, CDR2 SYDVKM. The CDR3 runs to 15 residues. V shed 2 bases and J shed 4 bases, with 12 bases lying between them. The CDR3 DNA reads TGTGCCAGCAGTTTAATCTGGGGGCCCGGAAACACCATATATTTT. Translation gives CASSLIWGPGNTIYF.

This clonotype was picked up many times. The rearrangement links TRBV28 to TRBJ2-6, with D perhaps TRBD1 or TRBD2 (6 bases each). Looked up from germline, CDR1 is MDHEN and CDR2 is SYDVKM. CDR3 size: 18 residues. V lost 4 bases to trimming and J lost 0 bases, with 16 bases between them. In DNA, the CDR3 is TGTGCCAGCAGTTCTCTAAGGGGGGCTCCCTCTGGGGCCAACGTCCTGACTTTC. This sequence encodes CASSSLRGAPSGANVLTF.

Turning to this clonotype: The likely explanation is a read error, given a far larger clone one base away. The chain couples TRBV2 to TRBJ2-1; D may be TRBD2 (6 bases). CDR1 and CDR2 from the germline V gene are SNHLY and FYNNEI. Trimming cost V 6 bases and J 8 bases, with 23 bases left between them. The CDR3 sequence is 16 residues long. DNA for the CDR3: TGTGCCAGCAGCCTCGGTCCGGGACTCACTTGGTATGAGCAGTTCTTC. This encodes CASSLGPGLTWYEQFF.

Of note for this clonotype: One end of the junction is discordant with germline, which a read error may explain. V and J are TRBV7-9 and TRBJ2-1; TRBD1 agrees at 9 bases. The CDR3 extends over 14 amino acids. The germline CDR1 and CDR2 sequences are SEHNR and FQNEAQ (reference sequence). CDR3 in amino acids: CASSAGQGYNEQLF. The CDR3 DNA sequence: TGTGCCAGCAGCGCGGGACAGGGTTACAATGAGCAGCTCTTC.

Many counts were recorded for this clonotype. The rearrangement joins TRBV6-5 to TRBJ2-7, with D possibly being TRBD1 (6 bases). The ends were cut back, 0 bases at V and 1 base at J, with 13 bases in the middle. The CDR3 has 16 residues. Germline V gene lookup returns CDR1 MNHEY and CDR2 SVGAGI. The CDR3 DNA sequence: TGTGCCAGCAGTTACTCGGGGACATACCGGTCCTACGAGCAGTACTTC. Amino acid sequence: CASSYSGTYRSYEQYF.

The chain couples TRBV14 to TRBJ1-3; 7 nucleotides line up with TRBD1. Germline CDR1 reads SGHDN; CDR2 reads FVKESK. J lost 2 bases, V lost 4 bases, and 5 bases had no gene match. The CDR3 is made up of 15 amino acids. In nucleotides, the CDR3 is TGTGCCAGCAGCCCGCTCGACAGGGCTGGAAACACCATATATTTT. It codes for CASSPLDRAGNTIYF.

This clonotype occurred many times. V and J are TRBV29-1 and TRBJ2-5; D unclear. The CDR3 runs to 13 residues. V was trimmed by 4 bases and J by 4 bases, leaving 13 bases between them. Per germline, CDR1 SQVTM and CDR2 ANQGSEA. CDR3 residues: CSVGVLLRETQYF. The CDR3 DNA follows: TGCAGCGTTGGAGTCCTCTTAAGAGAGACCCAGTACTTC.